Listed below are T cell receptor beta chains from one sample, sequenced in a study of T cell responses to AZD1222 COVID-19 vaccine. This table comes from immunoSEQ multiplex PCR, and its TCRdb copy is limited to in-frame clones, with some not included. The table has 95,000 to 150,000 clones, 75% to 90% seen once. The specimen comprised peripheral blood, sampled on day 0 of AZD1222 vaccination. These receptors all stem from an adult in good health. Each CDR3 is given with its conserved first and last residue. D genes are given only for firm matches. Some rows have no size entry. The others give once, few or many, or a class for an expanded clone.

abundance: -; d_gene: -; j_gene: TRBJ1-6; v_gene: TRBV30; CDR3nt: TGTGCCTGGAGTGACCCGGATTCACCCCTCCACTTT; CDR3aa: CAWSDPDSPLHF
abundance: -; d_gene: -; j_gene: TRBJ1-1; v_gene: TRBV12-3/TRBV12-4; CDR3nt: TGTGCCAGCAAAAAAGTCACTGAAGCTTTCTTT; CDR3aa: CASKKVTEAFF
abundance: -; d_gene: TRBD1; j_gene: TRBJ2-7; v_gene: TRBV5-4; CDR3nt: TGTGCCAGCAGCGTTGGGACAGGGAGGTATGACGAGCAGTACTTC; CDR3aa: CASSVGTGRYDEQYF
abundance: -; d_gene: -; j_gene: TRBJ2-7; v_gene: TRBV11-2; CDR3nt: TGTGCCAGCAGTTCGAGACGGGCCTACGAGCAGTACTTC; CDR3aa: CASSSRRAYEQYF
abundance: -; d_gene: -; j_gene: TRBJ1-5; v_gene: TRBV28; CDR3nt: TGTGCCAGCAACTCGTATAGAGGGGTCAATCAGCCCCAGCATTTT; CDR3aa: CASNSYRGVNQPQHF
abundance: few; d_gene: TRBD1; j_gene: TRBJ2-7; v_gene: TRBV5-5; CDR3nt: TGTGCCAGCAGCACCATCGGGACAGCCTCCTACGAGCAGTACTTC; CDR3aa: CASSTIGTASYEQYF
abundance: -; d_gene: -; j_gene: TRBJ2-3; v_gene: TRBV6-5; CDR3nt: TGTGCCAGCACCCGTGGGGATACGCAGTATTTT; CDR3aa: CASTRGDTQYF
abundance: once; d_gene: -; j_gene: TRBJ2-3; v_gene: TRBV4-3; CDR3nt: TGCGCCAGCAGCCAAGATCGGGGGTTAAGCACAGATACGCAGTATTTT; CDR3aa: CASSQDRGLSTDTQYF
abundance: -; d_gene: -; j_gene: TRBJ1-4; v_gene: TRBV19; CDR3nt: TGTGCCAGTAGGTATGGGCTGAGGAGGCCGAATGAAAAACTGTTTTTT; CDR3aa: CASRYGLRRPNEKLFF
abundance: -; d_gene: -; j_gene: TRBJ2-7; v_gene: TRBV4-1; CDR3nt: TGCGCCAGCAGCTCCCCATCAGGGGCCTACGAGCAGTACTTC; CDR3aa: CASSSPSGAYEQYF
abundance: -; d_gene: -; j_gene: TRBJ1-4; v_gene: TRBV7-6; CDR3nt: TGTGCCAGCAGCTTCGAGAGGCCTCCCTTTAATGAAAAACTGTTTTTT; CDR3aa: CASSFERPPFNEKLFF
abundance: once; d_gene: TRBD1; j_gene: TRBJ2-2; v_gene: TRBV9; CDR3nt: TGTGCCAGCAGCCCCACGACAGGGCCGGGCACCGGGGAGCTGTTTTTT; CDR3aa: CASSPTTGPGTGELFF
abundance: -; d_gene: -; j_gene: TRBJ2-7; v_gene: TRBV6-2/TRBV6-3; CDR3nt: TGTGCCAGCAGTTACGTGACTGGCGGCCCCCACTACGAGCAGTACTTC; CDR3aa: CASSYVTGGPHYEQYF
abundance: -; d_gene: -; j_gene: TRBJ2-1; v_gene: TRBV18; CDR3nt: TGTGCCAGCTCACCTCCAAGTGGGGCCCCCTACAATGAGCAGTTCTTC; CDR3aa: CASSPPSGAPYNEQFF
abundance: few; d_gene: -; j_gene: TRBJ2-2; v_gene: TRBV2; CDR3nt: TGTGCCAGCAGTGAACAGGACATCACCGGGGAGCTGTTTTTT; CDR3aa: CASSEQDITGELFF
abundance: -; d_gene: TRBD2; j_gene: TRBJ2-1; v_gene: TRBV10-2; CDR3nt: TGCGCCAGTACTAGCGGGGGGGCCTACAATGAGCAGTTCTTC; CDR3aa: CASTSGGAYNEQFF
abundance: -; d_gene: -; j_gene: TRBJ1-1; v_gene: TRBV6-5; CDR3nt: TGTGCCAGCAGTTATGCGCGCGGGGCCACTGAAGCTTTCTTT; CDR3aa: CASSYARGATEAFF
abundance: -; d_gene: -; j_gene: TRBJ1-5; v_gene: TRBV28; CDR3nt: TGTGCCAGCAGTCCTCTGCAGGGTCGTCAGCCCCAGCATTTT; CDR3aa: CASSPLQGRQPQHF
abundance: -; d_gene: TRBD1; j_gene: TRBJ2-5; v_gene: TRBV27; CDR3nt: TGTGCCAGCAGTTTATCGCGGACAGGGGATGAGACCCAGTACTTC; CDR3aa: CASSLSRTGDETQYF
abundance: once; d_gene: -; j_gene: TRBJ1-1; v_gene: TRBV10-3; CDR3nt: TGTGCCATCAGTGAGCACGGGGCGACGACTGAAGCTTTCTTT; CDR3aa: CAISEHGATTEAFF
abundance: -; d_gene: -; j_gene: TRBJ1-3; v_gene: TRBV27; CDR3nt: TGTGCCAGCAGTCCGGGGGGGATAACTGGAAACACCATATATTTT; CDR3aa: CASSPGGITGNTIYF
abundance: -; d_gene: -; j_gene: TRBJ2-3; v_gene: TRBV9; CDR3nt: TGTGCCAGCAGCGTAGAGTTAGCGTCGGGCACAGATACGCAGTATTTT; CDR3aa: CASSVELASGTDTQYF
abundance: -; d_gene: -; j_gene: TRBJ2-1; v_gene: TRBV7-9; CDR3nt: TGTGCCAGCAGCTTATCGTACGATGAGCAGTTCTTC; CDR3aa: CASSLSYDEQFF
abundance: -; d_gene: -; j_gene: TRBJ1-4; v_gene: TRBV5-1; CDR3nt: TGCGCCAGCAGATGGAGAGGGGATGAAAAACTGTTTTTT; CDR3aa: CASRWRGDEKLFF
abundance: once; d_gene: TRBD1; j_gene: TRBJ1-2; v_gene: TRBV5-1; CDR3nt: TGCGCCAGCAGCTTGACCAGGACAGGTGTCGGCTACACCTTC; CDR3aa: CASSLTRTGVGYTF
abundance: -; d_gene: TRBD2; j_gene: TRBJ2-2; v_gene: TRBV28; CDR3nt: TGTGCCAGCAGTTTGTGGACTAGCGGGGGGACCGGGGAGCTGTTTTTT; CDR3aa: CASSLWTSGGTGELFF
abundance: -; d_gene: -; j_gene: TRBJ1-2; v_gene: TRBV7-9; CDR3nt: TGTGCCAGCAGCTTACCTAAGACAGGCCCCTACTATGGCTACACCTTC; CDR3aa: CASSLPKTGPYYGYTF
abundance: -; d_gene: TRBD1; j_gene: TRBJ2-5; v_gene: TRBV5-5; CDR3nt: TGTGCCAGCAGCTCCCGGCAGGGGGCTGAGACCCAGTACTTC; CDR3aa: CASSSRQGAETQYF
abundance: -; d_gene: -; j_gene: TRBJ1-2; v_gene: TRBV7-2; CDR3nt: TGTGCCAGCAGCAGCCTCCGGGACGGCTATGGCTACACCTTC; CDR3aa: CASSSLRDGYGYTF
abundance: -; d_gene: -; j_gene: TRBJ2-7; v_gene: TRBV30; CDR3nt: TGTGCCTGGAGTTTGGATTACGAGCAGTACTTC; CDR3aa: CAWSLDYEQYF
abundance: -; d_gene: TRBD1; j_gene: TRBJ1-2; v_gene: TRBV10-3; CDR3nt: TGTGCCATCAGTGAGTCGATGGACAGGGGGGATGGCTACACCTTC; CDR3aa: CAISESMDRGDGYTF
abundance: -; d_gene: -; j_gene: TRBJ1-2; v_gene: TRBV4-1; CDR3nt: TGCGCCAGCAGCCAAATTCAAGGACGAGGTGGGGTTCACTATGGCTACACCTTC; CDR3aa: CASSQIQGRGGVHYGYTF
abundance: -; d_gene: TRBD1; j_gene: TRBJ2-7; v_gene: TRBV30; CDR3nt: TGTGCCTGGAGCCCCCCGGGACAGTGGTACGCGCAGTACTTC; CDR3aa: CAWSPPGQWYAQYF
abundance: -; d_gene: -; j_gene: TRBJ2-3; v_gene: TRBV4-1; CDR3nt: TGCGCCAGCAGCCAAGCGGGAAACCAGGCGGGAGATACGCAGTATTTT; CDR3aa: CASSQAGNQAGDTQYF
abundance: -; d_gene: TRBD1; j_gene: TRBJ1-5; v_gene: TRBV4-1; CDR3nt: TGCGCCAGCAGCAAAGGGTCGGACAGGGGTAATCAGCCCCAGCATTTT; CDR3aa: CASSKGSDRGNQPQHF
abundance: -; d_gene: -; j_gene: TRBJ2-3; v_gene: TRBV7-2; CDR3nt: TGTGCCAGCAGCTTAAATTTGGGTACGCAGTATTTT; CDR3aa: CASSLNLGTQYF
abundance: -; d_gene: -; j_gene: TRBJ2-5; v_gene: TRBV28; CDR3nt: TGTGCCAGCGGCTCAGGTCTTCAGCAAGAGACCCAGTACTTC; CDR3aa: CASGSGLQQETQYF
abundance: -; d_gene: TRBD1; j_gene: TRBJ2-4; v_gene: TRBV7-9; CDR3nt: TGTGCCAGCAGCTCCACAGGGGTGAACATTCAGTACTTC; CDR3aa: CASSSTGVNIQYF
abundance: -; d_gene: -; j_gene: TRBJ2-7; v_gene: TRBV11-2; CDR3nt: TGTGCCAGCAGCGTAGGGCCGCCAGGCGACTACGAGCAGTACTTC; CDR3aa: CASSVGPPGDYEQYF
abundance: -; d_gene: -; j_gene: TRBJ2-1; v_gene: TRBV9; CDR3nt: TGTGCCAGCAGCACGCATGGTGGGGCCAATGAGCAGTTCTTC; CDR3aa: CASSTHGGANEQFF
abundance: -; d_gene: -; j_gene: TRBJ1-1; v_gene: TRBV6-5; CDR3nt: TGTGCCAGCAGTTACTCGACCGACATGAACACTGAAGCTTTCTTT; CDR3aa: CASSYSTDMNTEAFF
abundance: -; d_gene: -; j_gene: TRBJ1-4; v_gene: TRBV11-2; CDR3nt: TGTGCCAGCAGCTCCCTTCAGGGTAGGGTCGCAAAACTGTTTTTT; CDR3aa: CASSSLQGRVAKLFF